This TCR beta chain was profiled in a study of shared clonotypes between healthy human individuals. About the research overall: Ranging from 18 to 49 in age, donors were two women and a few men.

The repertoire was sequenced with immunoSEQ multiplex PCR; TCRdb's copy has only in-frame clones and lacks some. The table lists about 2.4 million clones, 80% to 95% of them singletons. The sequence was collected from a man younger than 35 in good health. Some clones in this sample may be carry-over from other donors' samples. Sequencing input: naive CD4+ T cells from PBMCs. Described subset: CD45RA+ positively selected.

The CDR3 nucleotides are TGCGCCAGCAGCTTGCCCGGGGGGCCCACGTACAATGAGCAGTTCTTC. Residues: CASSLPGGPTYNEQFF. The chain recombines TRBV5-1 with TRBJ2-1, with D tentatively TRBD2 (7 bases). The ends were cut back, 1 base at V and 4 bases at J, with 15 bases in the middle. The CDR3 sequence is 16 residues long. CDR1 and CDR2 (germline): SGHRS, YFSETQ.